The 27 T cell receptor beta chains presented below share a single source sample, sequenced in a study of response to subunit inactivated influenza vaccine. TCRdb re-analysed the RT-PCR reads in MiXCR, keeping a single row per CDR3 protein. The table records about 780,000 distinct CDR3 sequences, roughly 20% of them present only once. The sequences come from PBMCs from blood, collected 4 to 6 days after vaccination. These receptors were taken from a man over 45 who received an inactivated influenza vaccine.

This clonotype was detected only a few times. This sequence joins TRBV20-1 and TRBJ2-5; the D gene is possibly TRBD2 (5 bases). The germline gives CDR1 DFQATT, CDR2 SNEGSKA (reference sequence). The V end was cut by 0 bases, the J end by 1 base, with 15 bases between. The length of the CDR3 is 16 residues. CDR3: CSARDLGSGSQETQYF. The CDR3 DNA is TGCAGTGCTAGAGACCTGGGTTCGGGGTCCCAAGAGACCCAGTACTTC.

V is TRBV7-8 and J is TRBJ2-1; a possible D gene is TRBD2 (6 bases). Looked up from germline, CDR1 is SGHVS and CDR2 is FQNEAQ. Between the trimmed V and J ends, which lost 5 bases and 5 bases, there was a span of 16 bases. This CDR3 comprises 15 residues. CDR3 nucleotide sequence: TGTGCCAGCAGCCTTACGCGGGTAGCGGACAATGAGCAGTTCTTC. Translating gives CASSLTRVADNEQFF.

This clonotype was counted many times. The chain joins TRBV4-3 to TRBJ2-1; no definite D call. V lost 0 bases to trimming and J lost 10 bases, with 16 bases between them. Germline V CDR1 and CDR2: LGHNA, YSLEER. The CDR3 covers 15 residues. CDR3 loop: CASSQDLVAPWEQFF. The DNA for the CDR3 is TGCGCCAGCAGCCAAGATTTGGTAGCCCCATGGGAGCAGTTCTTC.

CDR3 nucleotide sequence: TGTGCCAGCAGCTCGACCCGACAGGGTTACTACGAGCAGTACTTC. Protein sequence: CASSSTRQGYYEQYF. The chain combines TRBV7-9 with TRBJ2-7; 7 bases are a match to TRBD1. Looked up from germline, CDR1 is SEHNR and CDR2 is FQNEAQ (reference sequence). The CDR3 totals 15 residues. V lost 4 bases and J lost 3; bases outside the gene matches: 9.

V and J are TRBV4-2 and TRBJ2-7; D perhaps matches TRBD2 (6 bases). Germline-derived CDR1 and CDR2 are LGHNA and YNFKEQ. This CDR3 is 15 amino acids long. V lost 1 base, J lost 3 bases, and 13 bases lay in between. The CDR3 protein is CASSQVMVSGYEQYF. DNA of the CDR3: TGTGCCAGCAGCCAAGTGATGGTTAGCGGCTACGAGCAGTACTTC.

The chain carries TRBV20-1 and TRBJ1-4, with 9 nucleotides matching TRBD1. Germline assignment: CDR1 DFQATT and CDR2 SNEGSKA (reference sequence). The ends lost 5 bases at V and 8 bases at J; junction bases unmatched: 12. CDR3 length equals 15 residues. In nucleotides, the CDR3 is TGCAGTGCTGCCCCCCCCGGGACAGGGAGCGAAAAACTGTTTTTT. This encodes CSAAPPGTGSEKLFF.

The gene calls are TRBV18 and TRBJ2-7, with D perhaps matching TRBD1 (6 bases). V shed 2 bases and J shed 4 bases, with 9 bases lying between them. The germline CDR1 and CDR2 sequences are KGHSH and LQKENI. This CDR3 is built from 13 residues. CDR3 in DNA: TGTGCCAGCTCACCAAAGGGGGATTACGAGCAGTACTTC. Its protein is CASSPKGDYEQYF.

This chain joins TRBV5-6 and TRBJ2-5, with TRBD2 as a possible D gene (5 bases). The length of the CDR3 is 15 residues. CDR1 is SGHDT, CDR2 YYEEEE, per germline. Trimming removed 3 bases at V and 5 bases at J, with 17 bases between. CDR3: CASSSSGPRWETQYF. In DNA, the CDR3 is TGTGCCAGCAGCTCCAGCGGACCGCGGTGGGAGACCCAGTACTTC.

This clonotype has ten or more counts. The chain employs TRBV12-3 or TRBV12-4 and TRBJ2-5, with unresolved D. This CDR3 spans 14 amino acids. The V gene lost 2 bases and the J gene lost 1 base, with 8 bases spanning the gap. The CDR3 region has the DNA TGTGCCAGCAGTTTATTCGGCCCCCAAGAGACCCAGTACTTC. This encodes CASSLFGPQETQYF.

The chain uses TRBV7-3 and TRBJ2-5, with 7 bases matching TRBD1. Trimming took 5 bases from V and 8 from J; bases not matched to a gene: 8. This CDR3 is 13 amino acids long. The germline V gene encodes CDR1 SGHTA and CDR2 FQGTGA. The CDR3 sequence is CASSPQGEGTQYF. CDR3 DNA sequence: TGTGCCAGCAGCCCCCAGGGGGAAGGAACCCAGTACTTC.

This clonotype was observed many times. The chain uses TRBV7-2 and TRBJ1-2, with TRBD1 as a possible D gene (5 bases). Germline V gene data show CDR1 as SGHTA and CDR2 as FQGNSA. Trimming pared 5 bases from V and 7 bases from J, leaving 20 bases between. The CDR3 extends over 15 amino acids. In nucleotides, the CDR3 is TGTGCCAGCAGCCCCTCACAAGCAGGGAGCGGTGGCTACACCTTC. Translated, it gives CASSPSQAGSGGYTF. The whole variable domain, filled in from reference TRBV7-2 and TRBJ1-2, reads GAGVSQSPSNKVTEKGKDVELRCDPISGHTALYWYRQSLGQGLEFLIYFQGNSAPDKSGLPSDRFSAERTGGSVSTLTIQRTQQEDSAVYLCASSPSQAGSGGYTFGSGTRLTVV.

There are a few counts of this clonotype. The chain couples TRBV11-2 to TRBJ2-3; 10 bases are a match to TRBD2. Germline CDR1 SGHAT, CDR2 FQNNGV. V lost 5 bases, J lost 4 bases, and 9 bases stayed unmatched. The CDR3 extends over 16 amino acids. The CDR3 region is CASSPSSGRWADTQYF. CDR3 nucleotide sequence: TGTGCCAGCAGCCCCTCTAGCGGGAGATGGGCAGATACGCAGTATTTT. The full variable domain, its missing parts supplied by reference TRBV11-2 and TRBJ2-3, is EAGVAQSPRYKIIEKRQSVAFWCNPISGHATLYWYQQILGQGPKLLIQFQNNGVVDDSQLPKDRFSAERLKGVDSTLKIQPAKLEDSAVYLCASSPSSGRWADTQYFGPGTRLTVL.

In this sample, this clonotype turned up a few times. The rearrangement joins TRBV10-3 to TRBJ2-1; tentative D call: TRBD2 (5 bases). The V end was cut by 2 bases, the J end by 6 bases, with 8 bases between. The CDR3 has 13 amino acids. From germline, CDR1 is ENHRY and CDR2 SYGVKD. The CDR3 reads CAISEATSNEQFF. In DNA, the CDR3 is TGTGCCATCAGTGAGGCTACTAGCAATGAGCAGTTCTTC.

This clonotype appeared a few times. At one boundary the junction diverges from the germline segment, which might be a read error. The J gene is TRBJ2-7, the V gene TRBV10-1, with TRBD1 identical over 9 bases. This CDR3 spans 16 amino acids. Germline lookup yields CDR1 WNHNN and CDR2 SYGVQD (reference sequence). The CDR3 DNA sequence: TGCGCCAGCAGTGATATAACAGGGGGCGCCTCCGACGAGCAGTACTTC. This encodes CASSDITGGASDEQYF.

This chain connects TRBV4-3 to TRBJ2-7, with 9 bases aligning to TRBD2. This CDR3 contains 16 residues. Germline lookup yields CDR1 LGHNA and CDR2 YSLEER. V dropped 4 bases and J dropped 5; count of bases not matched to a gene: 12. The CDR3 DNA is TGCGCCAGCAGCCCCTCATTCGCGGGAGGGCCCCACGAGCAGTACTTC. Residues: CASSPSFAGGPHEQYF.

This clonotype was observed a handful of times. The chain couples TRBV28 to TRBJ2-5; perhaps TRBD1 as D (6 bases). Germline lookup yields CDR1 MDHEN and CDR2 SYDVKM. The CDR3 contains 13 residues. Trimming cost V 10 bases and J 4 bases, with 16 bases left between them. CDR3 region: CATKGGRRETQYF. The DNA of the CDR3 is TGTGCCACTAAAGGGGGAAGGAGAGAGACCCAGTACTTC.

The J gene is TRBJ2-6, the V gene TRBV5-5, with D possibly matching TRBD1 (5 bases). Germline CDR1 is SGHKS and CDR2 is YYEKEE (reference sequence). The CDR3 spans 17 residues. V lost 0 bases to trimming and J lost 2 bases, with 12 bases between them. This CDR3 is CASSLAGAGPGANVLTF. For the CDR3, the DNA is TGTGCCAGCAGCTTGGCTGGGGCAGGGCCTGGGGCCAACGTCCTGACTTTC.

This clonotype occurred a few times. The gene calls are TRBV20-1 and TRBJ2-7, with 14 bases matching TRBD2. Germline trimming cut 6 bases from V and 7 bases from J; bases unmatched to any gene: 11. The CDR3 is made up of 15 amino acids. Germline V gene sequence: CDR1 DFQATT, CDR2 SNEGSKA (reference sequence). In DNA, the CDR3 is TGCAGTGCACCCCGACTAGCGGGAGGGGGTCGGGAGCAGTACTTC. This sequence encodes CSAPRLAGGGREQYF.

In this sample, this clonotype turned up a few times. The chain has TRBV4-2 and TRBJ1-2; TRBD1 aligns across 12 bases. Trimming took 4 bases from V and 8 from J; bases not matched to a gene: 5. Germline CDR1 LGHNA, CDR2 YNFKEQ. CDR3 length: 14 residues. The CDR3 here is CASSPGTGGGGYTF. The CDR3 nucleotides are TGTGCCAGCAGCCCAGGGACAGGGGGCGGAGGCTACACCTTC.

This sequence joins TRBV5-8 and TRBJ2-2, with D tentatively TRBD1 or TRBD2 (6 bases each). V was clipped by 3 bases and J by 5 bases, with 14 bases between them. This CDR3 has 15 amino acids. CDR1 is SGHTS, CDR2 YDEGEE, per germline. CDR3 in DNA: TGTGCCAGCAGCTGGGGGGACATCTGGACCGGGGAGCTGTTTTTT. It is translated as CASSWGDIWTGELFF.

The rearrangement links TRBV6-1 to TRBJ2-1; 9 bases are a match to TRBD2. Trimming cost V 4 bases and J 9 bases; bases outside gene matches: 7. Per the germline V gene, CDR1 is MNHNS and CDR2 is SASEGT. The CDR3 length is 14 residues. The CDR3 protein is CASSAAGGQLEQFF. CDR3 bases: TGTGCCAGCAGTGCAGCGGGAGGACAGCTTGAGCAGTTCTTC.

This clonotype has more than one count but fewer than ten. V and J are TRBV7-8 and TRBJ1-4; possible D gene TRBD1, 5 bases. The CDR3 contains 16 residues. Trimming shortened V by 4 bases and J by 5 bases, and 17 bases separated the two germline ends. Germline V gene sequence: CDR1 SGHVS, CDR2 FQNEAQ. For the CDR3, the DNA is TGTGCCAGCAGCTCCCCGACGGGGGGAGGGAATGAAAAACTGTTTTTT. It specifies CASSSPTGGGNEKLFF.

This chain joins TRBV20-1 and TRBJ2-7, with D perhaps TRBD1 or TRBD2 (5 bases each). Germline V CDR1 and CDR2: DFQATT, SNEGSKA (reference sequence). Trimming removed 3 bases from V and 3 bases from J, with 9 bases in between. This CDR3 is 12 amino acids long. CDR3 amino acids: CSASGAVYEQYF. For the CDR3, the DNA is TGCAGTGCTAGCGGGGCGGTCTACGAGCAGTACTTC.

This clonotype was recorded many times. The chain has TRBV12-3 or TRBV12-4 and TRBJ2-3, with TRBD1 identical over 8 bases. J lost 4 bases, V lost 6 bases, and 12 bases had no gene match. The CDR3 has 16 residues. The CDR3 nucleotides read TGTGCCAGCAGCCCGGACAGGGCTTGGTCGGCAGATACGCAGTATTTT. As protein: CASSPDRAWSADTQYF.

The chain is built from TRBV19 and TRBJ2-7; D not certain. The germline V and J ends were trimmed by 5 bases and 0 bases, with 14 bases remaining between them. CDR1 and CDR2 (germline): LNHDA, SQIVND (reference sequence). The CDR3 loop spans 15 amino acids. CDR3 sequence (DNA): TGTGCCAGTAGTGAGAAGAGCGCGAGCTCCTACGAGCAGTACTTC. Translated: CASSEKSASSYEQYF.

This clonotype was seen ten or more times. The J gene is TRBJ2-1, the V gene TRBV7-2, with D possibly TRBD2 on 5 matching bases. The germline V gene encodes CDR1 SGHTA and CDR2 FQGNSA. This CDR3 comprises 13 residues. The V gene lost 5 bases and the J gene lost 4 bases, with 9 bases spanning the gap. In nucleotides, the CDR3 is TGTGCCAGCAGCCTGCGGGTGTACAATGAGCAGTTCTTC. Translating gives CASSLRVYNEQFF.

The genes are TRBV5-1 and TRBJ1-5, with D possibly TRBD1 on 6 matching bases. Germline lookup yields CDR1 SGHRS and CDR2 YFSETQ. There are 15 residues in the CDR3. V was pared by 4 bases and J by 4 bases, with 15 bases between. In DNA, the CDR3 is TGCGCCAGCAGCCCGGAGGGGGGCGCGAATCAGCCCCAGCATTTT. Translated: CASSPEGGANQPQHF.